A single sample is the source of the 17 T cell receptor beta chains below, sequenced in a study of shared clonotypes between healthy human individuals (dated by TCRdb to 2020 to 2021). The library was obtained by the immunoSEQ multiplex PCR assay. Held by TCRdb, this immuneACCESS table contains in-frame sequences only and omits some clones. Under half of the omission traces to an unresolved V gene where checked; the cause of the rest is unknown. The sample table contains over 950,000 clones; only one count was recorded for approximately 75% of them. Roughly 0.83% of the sample lies in the top ten. The material sequenced was memory CD4+ T cells from PBMCs. Interpreted using the paper, the cell subset or site label stands for: CD45RA-negative fraction. The receptor source for this set is a man aged 18-30 years in good health. Some clones in this sample may be carry-over from other donors' samples.

The V and J genes are TRBV7-2 and TRBJ1-3; TRBD1 might be the D (5 bases). Germline V gene data show CDR1 as SGHTA and CDR2 as FQGNSA. V was clipped by 4 bases and J by 0 bases, with 19 bases between them. This CDR3 is 18 amino acids long. In DNA form, the CDR3 reads TGTGCCAGCAGCTCCGCCCGGGGGGGAACGATCTCTGGAAACACCATATATTTT. Translation gives CASSSARGGTISGNTIYF.

This clone was picked up a small number of times. This chain uses TRBV5-1 with TRBJ2-4; no reliable D call. Trimming cost V 4 bases and J 0 bases, with 8 bases left between them. The CDR3 consists of 14 residues. Per germline, CDR1 SGHRS and CDR2 YFSETQ. The CDR3 sequence is CASSPVVAKNIQYF. The CDR3 nucleotides read TGCGCCAGCAGCCCCGTGGTAGCCAAAAACATTCAGTACTTC.

This chain connects TRBV7-8 to TRBJ1-4; TRBD1 matches 9 bases. This CDR3 region has 16 residues. The junction had 9 bases not matched to a gene; V was cut back by 5 bases and J by 5 bases. Germline-derived CDR1 and CDR2 are SGHVS and FQNEAQ. CDR3 nucleotide sequence: TGTGCCAGCAGCCTGAGGACAGGGGAAGGGAATGAAAAACTGTTTTTT. This sequence encodes CASSLRTGEGNEKLFF.

The rearrangement joins TRBV28 to TRBJ2-2; D unclear. V was shortened by 8 bases and J by 0 bases, with 13 bases between the two germline ends. Looked up from germline, CDR1 is MDHEN and CDR2 is SYDVKM. The CDR3 has 15 residues. The CDR3 is CASQTSAANTGELFF. CDR3 coding DNA: TGTGCCAGCCAGACGTCAGCCGCGAACACCGGGGAGCTGTTTTTT.

The chain links TRBV7-3 to TRBJ1-2; no clear D gene. Looked up from germline, CDR1 is SGHTA and CDR2 is FQGTGA. V shed 5 bases and J shed 4 bases, with 14 bases lying between them. The CDR3 contains 14 residues. The CDR3 region is CASSPSPEVYGYTF. The CDR3 DNA is TGTGCCAGCAGCCCCAGCCCAGAAGTCTATGGCTACACCTTC.

This clone was observed at least ten times. The J gene is TRBJ2-7, the V gene TRBV7-9; no clear D gene. Trimming pared 6 bases from V and 2 bases from J, leaving 17 bases between. The CDR3 totals 15 residues. Germline V gene sequence: CDR1 SEHNR, CDR2 FQNEAQ (reference sequence). The CDR3 DNA reads as TGTGCCAGCAGTTTCCTCCGCTACTCACCCTACGAGCAGTACTTC. It yields the protein CASSFLRYSPYEQYF.

The gene calls are TRBV28 and TRBJ1-1; 12 nucleotides align to TRBD1. V shed 3 bases, J shed 1 base, and the junction held 9 bases outside the gene matches. The CDR3 extends over 18 amino acids. Per germline, CDR1 MDHEN and CDR2 SYDVKM. DNA for the CDR3: TGTGCCAGCAGTTTGCCCGGGACAGGGGGCGCTTGGAACACTGAAGCTTTCTTT. Protein product: CASSLPGTGGAWNTEAFF.

The chain uses TRBV7-9 and TRBJ2-3, with TRBD1 matching 7 bases. This CDR3 has 16 residues. The germline CDR1 and CDR2 sequences are SEHNR and FQNEAQ (reference sequence). Trimming removed 1 base from V and 2 bases from J; junction bases left unmatched: 6. DNA of the CDR3: TGTGCCAGCAGCTTAGGAACGGGACAGCTCACAGATACGCAGTATTTT. Translation gives CASSLGTGQLTDTQYF.

The chain joins TRBV30 to TRBJ1-1, with unresolved D. The V end was cut by 5 bases, the J end by 3 bases, with 19 bases between. This CDR3 comprises 15 residues. Germline V gene data show CDR1 as GTSNPN and CDR2 as SVGIG (reference sequence). In DNA form, the CDR3 reads TGTGCCTGGGCCACCACCCTACGGCAGTACACTGAAGCTTTCTTT. It yields the protein CAWATTLRQYTEAFF.

This clone has only a few counts. V gene TRBV28 combines with J gene TRBJ2-2, with 7 bases fitting TRBD1. This CDR3 comprises 15 residues. V shed 2 bases and J 4 bases; nucleotides not matched to a gene: 4. Looked up from germline, CDR1 is MDHEN and CDR2 is SYDVKM. DNA for the CDR3: TGTGCCAGCAGTTTACCCGGGACAGCCACCGGGGAGCTGTTTTTT. Its protein product is CASSLPGTATGELFF.

The genes are TRBV7-8 and TRBJ2-7, with D unresolved. The length of the CDR3 is 14 residues. The V and J ends lost 2 bases and 5 bases respectively, with 13 bases between them. The germline V gene encodes CDR1 SGHVS and CDR2 FQNEAQ. CDR3 loop: CASSLLLAQNEQYF. As DNA, the CDR3 is TGTGCCAGCAGCTTATTATTAGCACAGAACGAGCAGTACTTC.

With respect to this clone: This sequence may be a read error, since a much larger clone differs from it by one base. The same CDR3 also results from other DNA sequences found in this sample. This rearrangement joins TRBV27 to TRBJ1-1, with D possibly being TRBD1 (5 bases). This CDR3 has 13 amino acids. Trimming left V 1 base short and J 8 bases short, with 11 bases between. The germline V gene has CDR1 MNHEY and CDR2 SMNVEV (reference sequence). The CDR3 DNA sequence: TGTGCCAGCAGTTTATGGGGGTCCAGGGAAGCTTTCTTT. It encodes CASSLWGSREAFF.

This sequence joins TRBV19 and TRBJ1-5, with D perhaps matching TRBD1 (5 bases). The CDR3 loop spans 18 amino acids. Germline V gene data show CDR1 as LNHDA and CDR2 as SQIVND (reference sequence). V lost 1 base and J lost 0, with 16 bases in between. The CDR3 spells CASSIGIGAENSNQPQHF. The DNA of the CDR3 is TGTGCCAGTAGTATAGGTATTGGGGCAGAGAATAGCAATCAGCCCCAGCATTTT.

The chain is built from TRBV18 and TRBJ1-3, with D maybe TRBD1 (6 bases). CDR3 size: 16 residues. Germline V gives CDR1 KGHSH, CDR2 LQKENI. The germline V and J ends were trimmed by 3 bases and 3 bases, with 15 bases remaining between them. Here the CDR3 DNA reads TGTGCCAGCTCACCGTTACAGGGAATCGGTGGAAACACCATATATTTT. Encoded protein: CASSPLQGIGGNTIYF.

The rearrangement links TRBV28 to TRBJ1-2; D is perhaps TRBD1 (6 bases). V gave up 5 bases and J gave up 7 bases, with 14 bases separating them. CDR3 length equals 13 residues. CDR1 is MDHEN, CDR2 SYDVKM, per germline. The CDR3 DNA reads as TGTGCCAGCAGTCCTCGGGGGGGCTTTGGCTACACCTTC. The encoded protein is CASSPRGGFGYTF.

This sequence joins TRBV28 and TRBJ1-5, with TRBD1 matching over 8 bases. This CDR3 is built from 15 residues. The germline CDR1 and CDR2 sequences are MDHEN and SYDVKM. Trimming removed 2 bases from V and 5 bases from J; junction bases left unmatched: 5. In nucleotides, the CDR3 is TGTGCCAGCAGTTTAAGCCGACAGGGGCATCAGCCCCAGCATTTT. Translation: CASSLSRQGHQPQHF.

CDR3 region: CASSLLAKNIQYF. The CDR3 bases are TGTGCCAGCAGTCTCTTAGCCAAAAACATTCAGTACTTC. V gene TRBV27 combines with J gene TRBJ2-4; D remains ambiguous. The V gene's germline CDR1 is MNHEY and CDR2 SMNVEV (reference sequence). This CDR3 has 13 amino acids. Trimming left V 5 bases short and J 0 bases short, with 5 bases between.